This TCR beta chain originates from a study of blood T cell repertoires in COVID-19. In the study overall: Specimens from acute and convalescent COVID-19 originated in the United States, Italy and Spain. Sample material is recorded as cDNA or gDNA derived from T cells, B-cell-depleted T cells, or PBMCs.

Libraries were prepared by immunoSEQ multiplex PCR; TCRdb keeps only in-frame clonotypes and omits some of them. The repertoire holds about 30,000 clones, with roughly two thirds as singletons. After removal of 1 base from V and 5 bases from J, the junction contained 1 base not matched to a gene. CDR1 is SGHRS and CDR2 is YFSETQ in the germline V gene. The CDR3 sequence is 14 residues long. V usage is TRBV5-1 and J usage is TRBJ1-3; 9 bases fit TRBD1. This receptor was obtained from a human donor in a cohort sampled during active COVID-19. The sample comprised peripheral blood. CDR3 in DNA: TGCGCCAGCAGCTTGACAGGGGGCCGAAACACCATATATTTT. Protein product: CASSLTGGRNTIYF.